One TCR beta chain is described in this entry. The target antigen is unknown. This record comes from a study of blood T cells in healthy people across ages. Overall study findings and caveats: Per million T cells, TCR beta diversity dropped about linearly as age rose.

V was clipped by 0 bases and J by 7 bases, with 7 bases between them. The CDR3 covers 12 residues. Germline V gives CDR1 SGDLS, CDR2 YYNGEE. For the second PCR, which ran for roughly 7 to 11 cycles, a sample-barcoded 5' primer and a J-beta primer mix were used. TCRdb re-derived calls from the 5' RACE reads in MiXCR, one entry per CDR3 protein. Of roughly 700,000 distinct CDR3 sequences in the sample, approximately 49% are singletons; the top ten hold 30% to 35%. This chain uses TRBV9 with TRBJ1-1; possibly TRBD1 for D (5 bases). The receptor was isolated from a woman aged 55 to 70 in good health. Input material: blood. The CDR3 nucleotides are TGTGCCAGCAGCGTAGATGACAGTGAAGCTTTCTTT. As protein: CASSVDDSEAFF. Looking up the rest from reference TRBV9 and TRBJ1-1 gives the full variable domain: DSGVTQTPKHLITATGQRVTLRCSPRSGDLSVYWYQQSLDQGLQFLIQYYNGEERAKGNILERFSAQQFPDLHSELNLSSLELGDSALYFCASSVDDSEAFFGQGTRLTVV.